A single sample gave rise to the 29 T cell receptor beta chains below, sequenced in a study of T cell clonality in common variable immunodeficiency. Study-level findings and limits: In common variable immunodeficiency, TCR beta chains reportedly carried fewer deletions and N-nucleotide insertions.

Using immunoSEQ multiplex PCR, the repertoire was profiled, and TCRdb retains in-frame clones only, with some absent. The table lists roughly 39,000 clones, with no singletons. No cognate antigen is known for these TCRs. The specimen sequenced was peripheral blood mononuclear cells. The receptors here all came from a human donor with common variable immunodeficiency.

On this clone: The CDR3 extends 3 residues past the end of the read, so its final part is completed from the germline J gene. This chain links TRBV7-8 with TRBJ2-7, with 14 bases lining up with TRBD2. J lost 4 bases, V lost 3 bases, and 5 bases had no gene match. This CDR3 is 16 amino acids long. Germline V gene lookup returns CDR1 SGHVS and CDR2 FQNEAQ. CDR3 in amino acids: CASSLGGTSGSYEQYF. The covered CDR3 bases are TGTGCCAGCAGCTTGGGGGGGACTAGCGGGAGTTACGAG. The full variable domain, with the rest looked up from reference TRBV7-8 and TRBJ2-7, is GAGVSQSPRYKVAKRGQDVALRCDPISGHVSLFWYQQALGQGPEFLTYFQNEAQLDKSGLPSDRFFAERPEGSVSTLKIQRTQQEDSAVYLCASSLGGTSGSYEQYFGPGTRLTVT.

This clone was observed at least ten times. Read data end 3 residues before the CDR3 end; the end is taken from the germline J gene. V gene TRBV14 combines with J gene TRBJ2-3; D is possibly TRBD1 (6 bases). This CDR3 contains 16 residues. In germline, CDR1 is SGHDN, CDR2 FVKESK. V lost 1 base, J lost 1 base, and 12 bases lay in between. The CDR3 DNA, read in part, is TGTGCCAGCAGCCAAGCCAGGGCAGGGGGCACAGATACG. It encodes CASSQARAGGTDT. The whole CDR3 reads CASSQARAGGTDTQYF.

This clone showed up just a few times. The DNA ends 3 residues before the CDR3 does, and the rest of the CDR3 is filled in from the germline J gene. This rearrangement joins TRBV20-1 to TRBJ2-7; 7 bases match TRBD1. The CDR3 runs 14 residues. Germline-derived CDR1 and CDR2 are DFQATT and SNEGSKA (reference sequence). Losses at the gene ends were 6 bases for V and 4 bases for J; bases not matched to a gene: 12. CDR3 region: CSATYRDSLYEQYF. Incomplete CDR3 DNA: TGCAGTGCCACCTACCGGGACAGTCTATACGAG.

This clone was counted only a few times. The CDR3 is cut off 3 residues early in the read; its end comes from the germline J gene. The gene calls are TRBV6-2 or TRBV6-3 and TRBJ2-7; 7 bases fit TRBD1. The CDR3 totals 15 residues. V lost 4 bases, J lost 5 bases, and 11 bases stayed unmatched. From germline, CDR1 is MNHEY and CDR2 SVGEGT. CDR3 bases read: TGTGCCAGCAGTTCCCTAAGACAGGGTCCTCACGAG. This translates into CASSSLRQGPHE. The full CDR3 reads CASSSLRQGPHEQYF.

This clone has more than one count but fewer than ten. The read ends 3 residues shy of where the CDR3 ends; the end is completed using the germline J gene. V and J are TRBV19 and TRBJ2-5, with a tentative D call TRBD1 (7 bases). Germline V gives CDR1 LNHDA, CDR2 SQIVND (reference sequence). There are 15 residues in the CDR3. V shed 5 bases and J shed 2 bases, with 15 bases lying between them. The part of the CDR3 DNA that was read is TGTGCCAGTAGTCGGGCGGGACAGCTACAAGAGACC. Protein: CASSRAGQLQET. The whole CDR3 reads CASSRAGQLQETQYF.

Concerning this clone itself: The read finishes 3 residues shy of the CDR3 end, and the germline J gene is used to complete it. This chain uses TRBV18 with TRBJ1-1, with a tentative D call TRBD1 (6 bases). The CDR3 runs to 15 residues. The germline CDR1 and CDR2 sequences are KGHSH and LQKENI. The ends were cut back, 0 bases at V and 4 bases at J, with 12 bases in the middle. The CDR3 sequence: CASSPPGGLSTEAFF. CDR3 DNA (partial): TGTGCCAGCTCACCACCGGGGGGGCTTAGCACTGAA.

This clone showed up many times. The CDR3 end falls 3 residues outside the read, so it is completed with the germline J gene. This chain joins TRBV19 and TRBJ1-1, with 11 bases fitting TRBD1. V lost 4 bases and J lost 0; bases outside the gene matches: 4. This CDR3 has 16 amino acids. Germline CDR1 reads LNHDA; CDR2 reads SQIVND (reference sequence). This CDR3 is CASSTGTGGMNTEAFF. The covered CDR3 bases are TGTGCCAGTAGTACTGGGACAGGGGGGATGAACACTGAA.

For this clone: The CDR3 end falls 3 residues outside the read, so it is completed with the germline J gene. The chain has TRBV7-6 and TRBJ1-5, with D hard to call. Trimming removed 1 base at V and 0 bases at J, with 16 bases between. CDR1 and CDR2 (germline): SGHVS, FNYEAQ. This CDR3 has 18 amino acids. The CDR3 bases that were read are TGTGCCAGCAGCTTAGACGTGGCGGGCTCGGATAGCAATCAGCCC. It encodes CASSLDVAGSDSNQP. In full, the CDR3 is CASSLDVAGSDSNQPQHF.

This clone was observed a handful of times. The read terminates 3 residues before the CDR3 end, so the remaining end is supplied by the germline J gene. The rearrangement uses TRBV2 and TRBJ1-3; D is possibly TRBD1 (6 bases). The CDR3 contains 15 residues. Germline values: CDR1 SNHLY, CDR2 FYNNEI. Trimming shortened V by 10 bases and J by 0 bases, and 16 bases separated the two germline ends. This CDR3 is CAIEPTGFSGNTIYF. The CDR3 DNA, read in part, is TGTGCCATAGAGCCGACAGGCTTCTCTGGAAACACC.

About this clone: Sequencing ends 3 residues short of the CDR3 end; the germline J gene provides the rest. The chain joins TRBV30 to TRBJ2-2; tentatively, D is TRBD2 (6 bases). CDR1 and CDR2 from the germline V gene are GTSNPN and SVGIG (reference sequence). V lost 2 bases to trimming and J lost 4 bases, with 8 bases between them. This CDR3 contains 13 residues. The sequenced part of the CDR3 DNA is TGTGCCTGGAGTACACTAGCCACCGGGGAG. The encoded protein is CAWSTLATGE. The complete CDR3 protein is CAWSTLATGELFF.

As regards this clone: Read sequence stops 3 residues before the CDR3 end, and the germline J gene provides the missing end. This rearrangement joins TRBV19 to TRBJ2-1; a weak D match, TRBD2 (6 bases). The CDR3 extends over 15 amino acids. V was clipped by 2 bases and J by 4 bases, with 12 bases between them. Per germline, CDR1 LNHDA and CDR2 SQIVND (reference sequence). The part of the CDR3 DNA that was read is TGTGCCAGTAGTATATACCGCGGGATTTACAATGAG. This translates into CASSIYRGIYNE. The CDR3 in its entirety is CASSIYRGIYNEQFF.

This clone was observed at least ten times. The read stops 3 residues short of the end of the CDR3; the missing end is completed from the germline J gene. This chain links TRBV29-1 with TRBJ1-1; 10 bases are a match to TRBD1. Germline V gene data show CDR1 as SQVTM and CDR2 as ANQGSEA. This CDR3 comprises 14 residues. Germline trimming cut 7 bases from V and 1 base from J; bases unmatched to any gene: 6. Partial CDR3 DNA: TGCAGCGCCATGACAGGGGGCAGGAACACTGAA. Its protein product is CSAMTGGRNTE. The full-length CDR3 reads as CSAMTGGRNTEAFF.

There are a few counts of this clone. The CDR3 is CAFGATNTEAFF. The sequenced part of the CDR3 DNA is TGTGCCTTTGGGGCCACGAACACTGAA. This chain joins TRBV30 and TRBJ1-1; a possible D gene is TRBD1 (5 bases). With the read ending 3 residues before the CDR3 end, the germline J gene is used to fill in that end. The CDR3 has 12 amino acids. Looked up from germline, CDR1 is GTSNPN and CDR2 is SVGIG (reference sequence). With 7 bases removed from V and 1 base from J, the gap between germline ends came to 10 bases.

Turning to this clone: The read ends 3 residues shy of where the CDR3 ends; the end is completed using the germline J gene. The chain has TRBV6-1 and TRBJ1-1; D is undetermined. CDR3 length equals 12 residues. Germline CDR1 is MNHNS and CDR2 is SASEGT. The CDR3 DNA, read in part, is TGTGCCAGCAGTGAAGTCAGCGGTTGG. Protein: CASSEVSGW. The entire CDR3 protein reads CASSEVSGWAFF.

This clone was recorded a few times. The read ends 3 residues before the CDR3 terminus; that terminus is restored from the germline J gene. The chain has TRBV7-6 and TRBJ2-1, with TRBD2 matching over 9 bases. The J segment lost 6 bases and the V segment lost 5 bases, leaving 8 bases of the junction unmatched. Germline V gives CDR1 SGHVS, CDR2 FNYEAQ. The CDR3 contains 15 residues. The CDR3 DNA, read in part, is TGTGCCAGCAGCCCCTTGCTAGCGGGATTCAATGAG. Translated, it gives CASSPLLAGFNE. The complete CDR3 reads CASSPLLAGFNEQFF.

The sample holds a few counts of this clone. The read ends 3 residues shy of where the CDR3 ends; the end is completed using the germline J gene. The genes are TRBV11-2 and TRBJ2-5; 7 bases align to TRBD1. The CDR3 is 14 amino acids. CDR1 SGHAT and CDR2 FQNNGV come from the germline V gene. V lost 3 bases and J lost 3; bases outside the gene matches: 4. The CDR3 region is CASSLAGTEETQYF. The CDR3 bases that were read are TGTGCCAGCAGCTTGGCCGGGACAGAAGAGACC.

There are many counts of this clone. From the germline J gene comes the end of the CDR3, since the read stops 3 residues before it. The chain links TRBV6-1 to TRBJ1-5; 7 bases fit TRBD1. Germline V gene data show CDR1 as MNHNS and CDR2 as SASEGT. The V and J ends lost 1 base and 6 bases, in that order; junction bases with no gene match: 6. This CDR3 spans 15 amino acids. Partial CDR3 DNA: TGTGCCAGCAGTGAAGTGGTCACAGGGGCTCAGCCC. It codes for CASSEVVTGAQP. The whole CDR3 is CASSEVVTGAQPQHF.

This clone was counted between two and nine times. The DNA ends 3 residues before the CDR3 does, and the rest of the CDR3 is filled in from the germline J gene. The chain combines TRBV11-2 with TRBJ2-7; 7 nucleotides line up with TRBD1. The length of the CDR3 is 13 residues. Trimming cost V 4 bases and J 2 bases; bases outside gene matches: 2. The germline gives CDR1 SGHAT, CDR2 FQNNGV. The CDR3 bases that were read are TGTGCCAGCAGCTCGCAGGGGGCCTACGAG. This encodes CASSSQGAYE. The entire CDR3 is CASSSQGAYEQYF.

This clone turned up a few times. The CDR3 extends 3 residues past the end of the read, so its final part is completed from the germline J gene. J is TRBJ1-6 and V is TRBV18; D is perhaps TRBD1 (5 bases). The ends were cut back, 0 bases at V and 10 bases at J, with 19 bases in the middle. The CDR3 runs 17 residues. Germline values: CDR1 KGHSH, CDR2 LQKENI. The part of the CDR3 DNA that was read is TGTGCCAGCTCACCACCTCGAGGTTCGGGGGGTAAATCACCC. The encoded protein is CASSPPRGSGGKSP. The complete CDR3 reads CASSPPRGSGGKSPLHF.

Details on this clone: Read coverage stops 3 residues before the CDR3 terminus; the germline J gene supplies the remainder. This chain connects TRBV2 to TRBJ2-1; 11 bases fit TRBD2. Unmatched junction bases numbered 5, after V lost 4 bases and J lost 6 bases. Germline CDR1 and CDR2: SNHLY and FYNNEI. This CDR3 region has 15 residues. The CDR3 reads CASSGLAGGANEQFF. Partial CDR3 DNA: TGTGCCAGCAGTGGGCTAGCGGGAGGTGCCAATGAG.

This clone was seen many times. Coverage ceases 3 residues before the CDR3 finishes, and the germline J gene fills in the end. V gene TRBV7-2 combines with J gene TRBJ1-6, with D perhaps TRBD1 (5 bases). Per the germline V gene, CDR1 is SGHTA and CDR2 is FQGNSA. This CDR3 region has 15 residues. The V gene lost 5 bases and the J gene lost 0 bases, with 8 bases spanning the gap. CDR3: CASSPGSSYNSPLHF. The part of the CDR3 DNA that was read is TGTGCCAGCAGCCCAGGGAGCTCCTATAATTCACCC.

Points on this clone: The read stops 3 residues short of the end of the CDR3; the missing end is completed from the germline J gene. The V and J genes are TRBV2 and TRBJ1-2; no clear D gene. Germline values: CDR1 SNHLY, CDR2 FYNNEI. CDR3 length equals 15 residues. V gave up 5 bases and J gave up 0 bases, with 13 bases separating them. The CDR3 loop reads CASSPDLTPNYGYTF. The sequenced part of the CDR3 DNA is TGTGCCAGCAGTCCGGACTTGACACCTAACTATGGC.

As to this clone: The CDR3 goes on 3 residues after the read ends, and that part is filled in from the germline J gene. The chain couples TRBV19 to TRBJ1-2, with 11 bases identical to TRBD1. The CDR3 runs 13 residues. The V segment lost 3 bases and the J segment 7 bases; nucleotides outside the gene matches: 1. CDR1 is LNHDA and CDR2 is SQIVND in the germline V gene (reference sequence). CDR3 protein: CASSMGQGGGYTF. The sequenced CDR3 bases are TGTGCCAGTAGTATGGGACAGGGGGGTGGC.

This clone was seen a few times. The sequence runs out 3 residues before the end of the CDR3; the remainder is reconstructed from the germline J gene. The V and J genes are TRBV5-6 and TRBJ1-2; 9 bases align to TRBD1. Trimming removed 4 bases from V and 5 bases from J; junction bases left unmatched: 3. CDR3 length equals 13 residues. Per germline, CDR1 SGHDT and CDR2 YYEEEE. The chain's CDR3 is CASSRDRDYGYTF. Partial CDR3 DNA: TGTGCCAGCAGCCGGGACAGGGATTATGGC.

Remarks on this clone: The CDR3 extends 3 residues past the end of the read, so its final part is completed from the germline J gene. V usage is TRBV5-6 and J usage is TRBJ2-7, with 10 bases fitting TRBD1. CDR1 is SGHDT, CDR2 YYEEEE, per germline. The CDR3 covers 15 residues. With V trimmed by 4 bases and J by 2 bases, 6 bases remained unmatched. The CDR3 DNA, read in part, is TGTGCCAGCAGCCCACGGACAGGGGGTGCCTACGAG. The encoded protein is CASSPRTGGAYE. The CDR3 in full is CASSPRTGGAYEQYF.

This clone has at least ten counts. The read falls 3 residues short of the CDR3 end, and the missing part is taken from the germline J gene. The chain links TRBV20-1 to TRBJ2-4; no clear D gene. The germline CDR1 and CDR2 sequences are DFQATT and SNEGSKA (reference sequence). This CDR3 comprises 13 residues. Trimming removed 0 bases at V and 8 bases at J, with 11 bases between. CDR3 bases read: TGCAGTGCTAGAGATAGTAGCTTTCACATT. It is translated as CSARDSSFHI. The complete CDR3 protein is CSARDSSFHIQYF.

The table lists this clone with a few counts. The read gets to within 3 residues of the CDR3 end, and the germline J gene fills in the rest. V and J are TRBV18 and TRBJ1-1; no reliable D call. The germline gives CDR1 KGHSH, CDR2 LQKENI. This CDR3 is built from 13 residues. Deletions cut 2 bases from V and 1 base from J, with 5 bases between. CDR3: CASSPWQNTEAFF. The sequenced part of the CDR3 DNA is TGTGCCAGCTCACCATGGCAGAACACTGAA.

The table lists this clone with many counts. The read comes to an end 3 residues before the CDR3 does, leaving the germline J gene to fill in the end. The chain links TRBV20-1 to TRBJ2-7, with 15 bases identical to TRBD2. The junction had 5 bases not matched to a gene; V was cut back by 4 bases and J by 4 bases. Germline lookup yields CDR1 DFQATT and CDR2 SNEGSKA (reference sequence). The CDR3 runs 15 residues. CDR3 DNA (partial): TGCAGTGCTACCGGGACTAGCGGGAGGACTTACGAG. This translates into CSATGTSGRTYE. The whole CDR3 sequence reads CSATGTSGRTYEQYF.

As regards this clone: The read ends 3 residues before the CDR3 terminus; that terminus is restored from the germline J gene. This rearrangement joins TRBV5-1 to TRBJ1-6, with D hard to call. The CDR3 has 18 amino acids. Germline assignment: CDR1 SGHRS and CDR2 YFSETQ. V shed 0 bases and J shed 0 bases, with 13 bases lying between them. CDR3 DNA (partial): TGCGCCAGCAGCTTGGGCCAGAAGGCTAGCTCCTATAATTCACCC. Protein product: CASSLGQKASSYNSP. The full-length CDR3 reads as CASSLGQKASSYNSPLHF. Complete variable domain (other parts from reference TRBV5-1 and TRBJ1-6): KAGVTQTPRYLIKTRGQQVTLSCSPISGHRSVSWYQQTPGQGLQFLFEYFSETQRNKGNFPGRFSGRQFSNSRSEMNVSTLELGDSALYLCASSLGQKASSYNSPLHFGNGTRLTVT.